This entry lists 18 T cell receptor beta chains sequenced from one sample in a study of T cell repertoires in cytomegalovirus infection. These receptors have no identified antigens. Each CDR3 protein is one row after TCRdb ran MiXCR on the reads. The table lists 650,000 to 900,000 distinct CDR3 sequences, less than 35% of them singletons, with over 10% in the top ten. The sample here was cultured CD8+ T cells from PBMCs, taken from culture after CMV antigen stimulation. These receptors all stem from a human donor in good health (CMV status not recorded). Some clones in this sample may be carry-over from other donors' samples.

V is TRBV10-3 and J is TRBJ2-1; 11 positions agree with TRBD2. CDR3 length: 18 residues. Germline lookup yields CDR1 ENHRY and CDR2 SYGVKD. The V segment lost 2 bases and the J segment 5 bases; nucleotides outside the gene matches: 11. The CDR3 protein is CAISEPMEGLAAHNEQFF. The CDR3 coding sequence is TGTGCCATCAGTGAGCCGATGGAGGGACTAGCGGCCCACAATGAGCAGTTCTTC.

This clonotype appeared once. One junction end disagrees with the germline gene, perhaps due to a read error. The J gene is TRBJ2-5, the V gene TRBV7-6; the match to TRBD1 covers 10 bases. CDR3 length: 15 amino acids. The germline V gene encodes CDR1 SGHVS and CDR2 FNYEAQ. The CDR3 DNA reads TGTGCTAGCAGCGTAACTGGGACAGGGGAGGAGACCCAGTCCTTC. It codes for CASSVTGTGEETQSF.

There are a few counts of this clonotype. The genes are TRBV11-2 and TRBJ1-3; 9 nucleotides match TRBD1. The V gene's germline CDR1 is SGHAT and CDR2 FQNNGV. V lost 5 bases and J lost 7; bases outside the gene matches: 9. The CDR3 loop spans 15 amino acids. DNA for the CDR3: TGTGCCAGCAGCGCGTACAGGGGGCTCGGGAACACCATATATTTT. Translated, it gives CASSAYRGLGNTIYF.

This clonotype is a singleton in its sample. Given a much more abundant clone one base away, this may be a read error. The CDR3 DNA is TGTGCCAGCAGCTTTGAAGAAAGGAACAATGAAGCTTTCTTT. Its protein is CASSFEERNNEAFF. This chain uses TRBV7-2 with TRBJ1-1; no reliable D call. Per germline, CDR1 SGHTA and CDR2 FQGNSA. This CDR3 spans 14 amino acids.

This clonotype was counted ten times or more. The chain has TRBV7-2 and TRBJ1-2, with a weak D call TRBD1 (6 bases). V gave up 5 bases and J gave up 1 base, with 20 bases separating them. Germline CDR1 is SGHTA and CDR2 is FQGNSA. The CDR3 has 17 residues. The DNA for the CDR3 is TGTGCCAGCAGCCACCCGGGACAAGGGTTATTTAACTATGGCTACACCTTC. This codes for CASSHPGQGLFNYGYTF. Variable domain in full (rest from reference TRBV7-2 and TRBJ1-2): GAGVSQSPSNKVTEKGKDVELRCDPISGHTALYWYRQSLGQGLEFLIYFQGNSAPDKSGLPSDRFSAERTGGSVSTLTIQRTQQEDSAVYLCASSHPGQGLFNYGYTFGSGTRLTVV.

V usage is TRBV7-9 and J usage is TRBJ2-7; TRBD1 matches 7 bases. CDR1 is SEHNR, CDR2 FQNEAQ, per germline (reference sequence). CDR3 length equals 14 residues. With V trimmed by 7 bases and J by 0 bases, 6 bases remained unmatched. CDR3 region: CASITGDSSYEQYF. The DNA of the CDR3 is TGTGCCAGCATCACAGGGGACAGCTCCTACGAGCAGTACTTC.

This clonotype has a handful of counts. The chain uses TRBV12-3 or TRBV12-4 and TRBJ2-7; TRBD1 matches 10 bases. The CDR3 has 14 residues. After removal of 7 bases from V and 5 bases from J, the junction contained 8 bases not matched to a gene. The CDR3 DNA sequence: TGTGCCAGCAACCAAGGACAGGGGGAAGACGAGCAGTACTTC. This codes for CASNQGQGEDEQYF.

CDR3 nucleotides: TGTGCCAGCAGCTTGGGGTGGGCTAGCGGGGGGTGGGTTGAAGAGACCCAGTACTTC. This sequence encodes CASSLGWASGGWVEETQYF. V and J are TRBV7-2 and TRBJ2-5; 11 positions match TRBD2. V dropped 3 bases and J dropped 3; count of bases not matched to a gene: 15. The V gene's germline CDR1 is SGHTA and CDR2 FQGNSA. CDR3 size: 19 residues.

This clonotype was detected only a few times. This chain links TRBV29-1 with TRBJ2-2, with D unclear. CDR1 and CDR2 from the germline V gene are SQVTM and ANQGSEA. V was pared by 1 base and J by 0 bases, with 3 bases between. This CDR3 is built from 13 residues. The CDR3 sequence: CSVEVANTGELFF. In nucleotides, the CDR3 is TGCAGCGTTGAAGTTGCGAACACCGGGGAGCTGTTTTTT.

This clonotype was found many times. The chain is built from TRBV7-2 and TRBJ2-1; TRBD2 is a possible D gene (5 bases). This CDR3 has 14 amino acids. CDR1 and CDR2 from the germline V gene are SGHTA and FQGNSA. V was trimmed by 3 bases and J by 6 bases, leaving 12 bases between them. The CDR3 DNA follows: TGTGCCAGCAGCTTTGGAGCAGAGGGCAATGAGCAGTTCTTC. Encoded protein: CASSFGAEGNEQFF.

The rearrangement uses TRBV7-8 and TRBJ2-7; D tentatively reads TRBD1 or TRBD2 (7 bases each). This CDR3 is 14 amino acids long. CDR1 is SGHVS, CDR2 FQNEAQ, per germline. V was shortened by 3 bases and J by 3 bases, with 12 bases between the two germline ends. The CDR3 loop reads CASSFRGGGYEQYF. CDR3 coding DNA: TGTGCCAGCAGCTTCAGGGGGGGGGGCTACGAGCAGTACTTC.

This clonotype was seen only a few times. This chain joins TRBV7-6 and TRBJ2-3; TRBD1 is a possible D gene (5 bases). Trimming took off 4 bases at V and 6 bases at J, with 14 bases between the two ends. The CDR3 spans 14 residues. Germline loops: CDR1 SGHVS, CDR2 FNYEAQ. The CDR3 spells CASSSDSYGDTQYF. The CDR3 DNA reads as TGTGCCAGCAGCTCCGACAGCTATGGGGATACGCAGTATTTT.

In this sample, this clonotype turned up a few times. This chain connects TRBV7-9 to TRBJ1-2, with D perhaps matching TRBD1 (5 bases). The germline V gene has CDR1 SEHNR and CDR2 FQNEAQ (reference sequence). The V end was cut by 7 bases, the J end by 8 bases, with 17 bases between. The CDR3 spans 13 residues. The CDR3 nucleotides are TGTGCCAGCACCCCCGTTGGGGCCCGCGGCTACACCTTC. Encoded protein: CASTPVGARGYTF.

This clonotype came up once. A read error is possible here, since a much larger clone lies one base away. The chain combines TRBV7-8 with TRBJ1-2; D is unclear. V was shortened by 2 bases and J by 3 bases, with 7 bases between the two germline ends. This CDR3 spans 13 amino acids. Germline CDR1 is SGHVS and CDR2 is FQNEAQ. The CDR3 coding sequence is TGTGCCAGCAGCTTACAGTGGGACTATGGCTACACCTTC. Residues: CASSLQWDYGYTF.

This chain uses TRBV6-5 with TRBJ2-7; either TRBD1 or TRBD2 may supply D (5 bases each). This CDR3 contains 16 residues. The ends were cut back, 5 bases at V and 4 bases at J, with 21 bases in the middle. In germline, CDR1 is MNHEY, CDR2 SVGAGI. The CDR3 DNA follows: TGTGCCAGCAGTCCCATGACAGCGCCCGAGGGGTACGAGCAGTACTTC. Translating gives CASSPMTAPEGYEQYF.

In its sample, this clonotype was seen many times. The chain links TRBV7-8 to TRBJ1-5; D is ambiguous. Germline CDR1 SGHVS, CDR2 FQNEAQ. CDR3 size: 16 residues. Trimming cost V 1 base and J 0 bases, with 10 bases left between them. The CDR3 region has the DNA TGTGCCAGCAGCTTAGAGGGCCAACTTAGCAATCAGCCCCAGCATTTT. It yields the protein CASSLEGQLSNQPQHF.

There are a few counts of this clonotype. J is TRBJ2-1 and V is TRBV12-3 or TRBV12-4, with 8 bases identical to TRBD2. V shed 5 bases and J 4 bases; nucleotides not matched to a gene: 7. The length of the CDR3 is 15 residues. Here the CDR3 reads CASSRSGGLYNEQFF. CDR3 nucleotide sequence: TGTGCCAGCAGTAGAAGCGGGGGTCTATACAATGAGCAGTTCTTC.

Details on this clonotype: An end of the junction does not agree with germline; a read error may underlie this. J is TRBJ2-6 and V is TRBV7-6; TRBD1 matches at 8 bases. Germline assignment: CDR1 SGHVS and CDR2 FNYEAQ. There are 17 residues in the CDR3. CDR3 DNA: TGTGCCAGCAGCTTAGACCCAGGGGGCGCTGGGGCCAACGCCCTGACTTTC. Translating it yields CASSLDPGGAGANALTF.